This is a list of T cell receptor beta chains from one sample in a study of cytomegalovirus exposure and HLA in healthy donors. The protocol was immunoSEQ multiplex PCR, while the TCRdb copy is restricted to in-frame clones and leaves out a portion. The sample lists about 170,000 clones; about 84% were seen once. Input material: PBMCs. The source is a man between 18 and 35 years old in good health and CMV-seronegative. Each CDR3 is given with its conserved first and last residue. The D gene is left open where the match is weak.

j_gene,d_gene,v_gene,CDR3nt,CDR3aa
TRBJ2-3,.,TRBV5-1,TGCGCCAGCAGCGGAGGGGCTAGCACAGATACGCAGTATTTT,CASSGGASTDTQYF
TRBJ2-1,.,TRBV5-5,TGTGCCAGCATTGTAGCGACTAGATACAATGAGCAGTTCTTC,CASIVATRYNEQFF
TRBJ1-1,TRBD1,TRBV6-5,TGTGCCAGCAGTTCCTCCCGGGACAGGGTACTTGGAGCTTTCTTT,CASSSSRDRVLGAFF
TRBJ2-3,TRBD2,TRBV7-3,TGTGCCAGCAGCCCGGGGGGATCTTCCACAGATACGCAGTATTTT,CASSPGGSSTDTQYF
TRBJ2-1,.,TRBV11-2,TGTGCCAGCAGCTACTTCCTTCTGGAGCAGTTCTTC,CASSYFLLEQFF
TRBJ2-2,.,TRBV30,TGTGCCTGGAGTGTACGGGTTACGTCCGGGGAGCTGTTTTTT,CAWSVRVTSGELFF
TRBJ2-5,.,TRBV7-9,TGTGCCAGCAGCTTAATTGGAGGAGAGACCCAGTACTTC,CASSLIGGETQYF
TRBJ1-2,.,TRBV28,TGTGCCAGCAGTTCTAAACAGGGAAGGGGCTATGGCTACACCTTC,CASSSKQGRGYGYTF
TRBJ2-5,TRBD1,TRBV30,TGTGCCTGGAGTGAAGACAGGGGAGGACGAGAGACCCAGTACTTC,CAWSEDRGGRETQYF
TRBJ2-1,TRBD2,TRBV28,TGTGCCAGCAGTATACTAGCGGTCGGCAATGAGCAGTTCTTC,CASSILAVGNEQFF